The 25 T cell receptor beta chains listed next were all sequenced from one sample in a study of blood T cell repertoires in COVID-19. Sequencing was performed with immunoSEQ multiplex PCR; in TCRdb, only in-frame clones are kept and a portion is missing. Of under 200,000 clones in the sample, about 85% were seen once. Material: PBMCs or T cells enriched from blood (not recorded which). These receptors all stem from a woman between 40 and 50 years old in a cohort exposed to, infected with or recovered from COVID-19 (not recorded which).

This clone was recorded once. The chain uses TRBV7-2 and TRBJ1-5, with 8 bases identical to TRBD1. CDR1 SGHTA and CDR2 FQGNSA come from the germline V gene. V lost 5 bases, J lost 3 bases, and 6 bases stayed unmatched. The CDR3 totals 15 residues. The CDR3 coding sequence is TGTGCCAGCAGCCTAACAGGGGGAGACAATCAGCCCCAGCATTTT. Protein: CASSLTGGDNQPQHF. Using reference TRBV7-2 and TRBJ1-5 for the parts outside the CDR3, the full variable domain is GAGVSQSPSNKVTEKGKDVELRCDPISGHTALYWYRQSLGQGLEFLIYFQGNSAPDKSGLPSDRFSAERTGGSVSTLTIQRTQQEDSAVYLCASSLTGGDNQPQHFGDGTRLSIL.

The CDR3 loop reads CASTEAPINQPQHF. CDR3 nucleotide sequence: TGTGCCAGCACCGAGGCGCCTATCAATCAGCCCCAGCATTTT. The genes are TRBV6-5 and TRBJ1-5; D remains ambiguous. Germline V gives CDR1 MNHEY, CDR2 SVGAGI. This CDR3 is built from 14 residues. V was shortened by 7 bases and J by 3 bases, with 13 bases between the two germline ends.

V usage is TRBV18 and J usage is TRBJ1-1; D not certain. CDR3 length: 15 amino acids. V was shortened by 0 bases and J by 4 bases, with 12 bases between the two germline ends. The germline V gene has CDR1 KGHSH and CDR2 LQKENI. CDR3 sequence: CASSPPGSATTEAFF. CDR3 in DNA: TGTGCCAGCTCACCACCGGGCTCCGCCACCACTGAAGCTTTCTTT.

This chain connects TRBV3-1 (or the pseudogene TRBV3-2) to TRBJ1-2; 7 nucleotides match TRBD1. V lost 2 bases and J lost 2; bases outside the gene matches: 2. Germline assignment: CDR1 LGHDT and CDR2 YNNKEL (reference sequence). The CDR3 covers 14 residues. CDR3 coding DNA: TGTGCCAGCAGCCAACCACAGGGGAACTATGGCTACACCTTC. It translates to CASSQPQGNYGYTF.

The chain uses TRBV6-2 or TRBV6-3 and TRBJ2-7; the D gene is possibly TRBD2 (6 bases). Germline assignment: CDR1 MNHEY and CDR2 SVGEGT. The CDR3 contains 15 residues. V shed 6 bases and J shed 4 bases, with 19 bases lying between them. CDR3 bases: TGTGCCAGCAGCCATGCTGGGGGGAGAGGTTACGAGCAGTACTTC. Amino acids: CASSHAGGRGYEQYF.

In this sample, this clone turned up once. This chain connects TRBV7-9 to TRBJ1-1; 8 nucleotides match TRBD1. The J segment lost 0 bases and the V segment lost 5 bases, leaving 8 bases of the junction unmatched. Germline CDR1 SEHNR, CDR2 FQNEAQ (reference sequence). CDR3 size: 16 residues. The CDR3 region has the DNA TGTGCCAGCAGCCCCCCCCGGACAGGGATGAACACTGAAGCTTTCTTT. Protein product: CASSPPRTGMNTEAFF.

The V and J genes are TRBV6-6 and TRBJ1-5; D is unresolved. Germline CDR1 reads MNHNY; CDR2 reads SVGAGI (reference sequence). V lost 0 bases, J lost 5 bases, and 11 bases lay in between. The CDR3 loop spans 15 amino acids. CDR3 DNA: TGTGCCAGCAGTTACTCAGCCGGACTTTATCAGCCCCAGCATTTT. Protein product: CASSYSAGLYQPQHF.

The sample holds a few counts of this clone. The V gene is TRBV7-2, the J gene TRBJ2-3; D gene unclear. Trimming stripped 5 bases from V and 0 bases from J, with 9 bases between. The CDR3 contains 14 residues. Per the germline V gene, CDR1 is SGHTA and CDR2 is FQGNSA. CDR3 DNA: TGTGCCAGCAGCCCCGACACTAGCACAGATACGCAGTATTTT. Protein product: CASSPDTSTDTQYF.

The chain recombines TRBV7-9 with TRBJ2-1; TRBD2 matches 7 bases. Unmatched junction bases numbered 10, after V lost 6 bases and J lost 5 bases. This CDR3 is 15 amino acids long. The germline CDR1 and CDR2 sequences are SEHNR and FQNEAQ (reference sequence). CDR3 DNA sequence: TGTGCCAGCAGGTCGCGGGACTACCAAGACAATGAGCAGTTCTTC. It encodes CASRSRDYQDNEQFF.

The rearrangement uses TRBV5-6 and TRBJ2-1; D call uncertain. The CDR3 contains 14 residues. The germline CDR1 and CDR2 sequences are SGHDT and YYEEEE. V was shortened by 0 bases and J by 7 bases, with 11 bases between the two germline ends. CDR3 in DNA: TGTGCCAGCAGCTTGGTCCCAGCGTATAATGAGCAGTTCTTC. Protein product: CASSLVPAYNEQFF.

The chain recombines TRBV6-5 with TRBJ2-1; TRBD1 is a possible D gene (6 bases). V shed 0 bases and J shed 5 bases, with 11 bases lying between them. Germline V gene sequence: CDR1 MNHEY, CDR2 SVGAGI. The CDR3 length is 15 residues. This CDR3 is CASSYSVGGDNEQFF. CDR3 nucleotides: TGTGCCAGCAGTTACTCGGTAGGGGGAGACAATGAGCAGTTCTTC.

V usage is TRBV12-5 and J usage is TRBJ1-3; tentatively, D is TRBD1 (6 bases). The CDR3 extends over 14 amino acids. V was clipped by 4 bases and J by 2 bases, with 9 bases between them. Germline CDR1 reads LGHNT; CDR2 reads FRNRAP. CDR3 in amino acids: CASGSRDTGNTIYF. The CDR3 DNA sequence: TGTGCTAGTGGTTCCAGGGACACTGGAAACACCATATATTTT.

This rearrangement joins TRBV13 to TRBJ2-1; 9 positions agree with TRBD1. The junction had 7 bases not matched to a gene; V was cut back by 5 bases and J by 5 bases. The CDR3 consists of 15 residues. The germline V gene has CDR1 PRHDT and CDR2 FYEKMQ (reference sequence). The CDR3 sequence is CASSLWDRDNNEQFF. CDR3 coding DNA: TGTGCCAGCAGCCTATGGGACAGGGACAACAATGAGCAGTTCTTC. The complete variable domain, with remaining parts taken from reference TRBV13 and TRBJ2-1, reads AAGVIQSPRHLIKEKRETATLKCYPIPRHDTVYWYQQGPGQDPQFLISFYEKMQSDKGSIPDRFSAQQFSDYHSELNMSSLELGDSALYFCASSLWDRDNNEQFFGPGTRLTVL.

The V call is TRBV13, the J call TRBJ2-1, with 12 bases that match TRBD2. V lost 5 bases and J lost 7; bases outside the gene matches: 15. Germline CDR1 is PRHDT and CDR2 is FYEKMQ (reference sequence). This CDR3 comprises 18 residues. The CDR3 is CASSPGKYGTSGSNEQFF. The DNA for the CDR3 is TGTGCCAGCAGCCCAGGGAAATATGGGACTAGCGGGTCTAATGAGCAGTTCTTC. Based on the CDR3 plus reference TRBV13 and TRBJ2-1, the full variable domain is AAGVIQSPRHLIKEKRETATLKCYPIPRHDTVYWYQQGPGQDPQFLISFYEKMQSDKGSIPDRFSAQQFSDYHSELNMSSLELGDSALYFCASSPGKYGTSGSNEQFFGPGTRLTVL.

The rearrangement uses TRBV30 and TRBJ1-5; 10 positions match TRBD1. Germline V gives CDR1 GTSNPN, CDR2 SVGIG (reference sequence). The CDR3 consists of 14 residues. The ends lost 3 bases at V and 7 bases at J; junction bases unmatched: 6. The CDR3 loop reads CAWSPDRGGQPQHF. In DNA form, the CDR3 reads TGTGCCTGGAGCCCGGACAGGGGGGGCCAGCCCCAGCATTTT.

The chain uses TRBV28 and TRBJ1-5; D might be TRBD1 (5 bases). Trimming removed 10 bases from V and 2 bases from J, with 21 bases in between. This CDR3 is 16 amino acids long. CDR1 and CDR2 (germline): MDHEN, SYDVKM. CDR3 in DNA: TGTGCCACCCTGGACATTCCCCCGGGCGGCAATCAGCCCCAGCATTTT. This codes for CATLDIPPGGNQPQHF.

The rearrangement links TRBV9 to TRBJ2-2; maybe TRBD1 (5 bases). The germline gives CDR1 SGDLS, CDR2 YYNGEE. The CDR3 length is 16 residues. V was clipped by 2 bases and J by 0 bases, with 11 bases between them. CDR3 nucleotides: TGTGCCAGCAGCGTTCCGACAGTATCGAACACCGGGGAGCTGTTTTTT. This sequence encodes CASSVPTVSNTGELFF. Variable domain in full (rest from reference TRBV9 and TRBJ2-2): DSGVTQTPKHLITATGQRVTLRCSPRSGDLSVYWYQQSLDQGLQFLIQYYNGEERAKGNILERFSAQQFPDLHSELNLSSLELGDSALYFCASSVPTVSNTGELFFGEGSRLTVL.

This chain uses TRBV5-1 with TRBJ1-1; TRBD1 aligns across 10 bases. The germline V gene encodes CDR1 SGHRS and CDR2 YFSETQ. This CDR3 is built from 18 residues. V lost 0 bases to trimming and J lost 4 bases; unmatched junction nucleotides: 12. CDR3 DNA sequence: TGCGCCAGCAGCTTGGAGGGGACAGGGGCCCTAAGGAGCACTGAAGCTTTCTTT. Translated, it gives CASSLEGTGALRSTEAFF.

V and J are TRBV7-8 and TRBJ2-7, with 7 bases lining up with TRBD1. The CDR3 runs 14 residues. Per the germline V gene, CDR1 is SGHVS and CDR2 is FQNEAQ. Trimming at V came to 1 base and at J to 3 bases, leaving 3 bases not matched to a gene. CDR3 coding DNA: TGTGCCAGCAGCTTAGGTAGGGGGCTCTACGAGCAGTACTTC. Translation gives CASSLGRGLYEQYF.

This chain uses TRBV10-3 with TRBJ2-7; 9 bases are a match to TRBD2. The CDR3 totals 14 residues. V shed 2 bases, J shed 7 bases, and the junction held 6 bases outside the gene matches. CDR1 and CDR2 from the germline V gene are ENHRY and SYGVKD. The CDR3 coding sequence is TGTGCCATCAGTGAGGTGGGACTAGCTAGGGAGCAGTACTTC. Its translation: CAISEVGLAREQYF.

The CDR3 DNA sequence: TGTGCCAGCAGCTTCTCAGGGGCCCTTTTTTACTATGGCTACACCTTC. This codes for CASSFSGALFYYGYTF. The chain employs TRBV13 and TRBJ1-2; D perhaps matches TRBD1 (6 bases). CDR1 and CDR2 from the germline V gene are PRHDT and FYEKMQ (reference sequence). V was cut by 3 bases and J by 3 bases, with 17 bases left in between. There are 16 residues in the CDR3. Supplemented by reference TRBV13 and TRBJ1-2, the full variable domain reads AAGVIQSPRHLIKEKRETATLKCYPIPRHDTVYWYQQGPGQDPQFLISFYEKMQSDKGSIPDRFSAQQFSDYHSELNMSSLELGDSALYFCASSFSGALFYYGYTFGSGTRLTVV.

This chain links TRBV27 with TRBJ2-1; TRBD2 matches at 7 bases. Germline V lookup: CDR1 MNHEY, CDR2 SMNVEV (reference sequence). The length of the CDR3 is 15 residues. Trimming at V came to 2 bases and at J to 4 bases, leaving 5 bases not matched to a gene. In DNA, the CDR3 is TGTGCCAGCAGTTTAGGGGAGGGCGGTTACAATGAGCAGTTCTTC. Amino acid sequence: CASSLGEGGYNEQFF.

The rearrangement links TRBV28 to TRBJ1-2, with 11 bases lining up with TRBD1. The CDR3 sequence is 13 residues long. After removal of 2 bases from V and 8 bases from J, the junction contained 1 base not matched to a gene. Germline values: CDR1 MDHEN, CDR2 SYDVKM. This CDR3 is CASSLRDRGGYTF. The CDR3 DNA reads as TGTGCCAGCAGTTTAAGGGACAGGGGGGGCTACACCTTC.

The chain recombines TRBV24-1 with TRBJ1-2, with a possible D match to TRBD1 (5 bases). The CDR3 is made up of 14 amino acids. Germline-derived CDR1 and CDR2 are KGHDR and SFDVKD. Trimming took 1 base from V and 6 from J, leaving 11 bases between them. CDR3 in DNA: TGTGCCACCAGTGATTTAGTAGGGGCCGATGGCTACACCTTC. Translation: CATSDLVGADGYTF.

The V call is TRBV9, the J call TRBJ1-5; weak D call: TRBD1 (6 bases). V lost 3 bases to trimming and J lost 5 bases, with 15 bases between them. CDR3 length: 15 amino acids. The germline V gene encodes CDR1 SGDLS and CDR2 YYNGEE. The CDR3 region is CASSASPEGDQPQHF. CDR3 sequence (DNA): TGTGCCAGCAGCGCCTCCCCCGAGGGGGATCAGCCCCAGCATTTT.